This T cell receptor beta chain was profiled in a study of cytomegalovirus exposure and HLA in healthy donors. Points from the study as a whole: Roughly even sequencing depth across donors was the assumption behind the presence/absence analyses. Most CMV-associated TCR beta chains appeared HLA-restricted in a later analysis. Cytomegalovirus association was assigned to 170 or so TCR beta chains. Later analysis identified around 15,000 TCR beta sequences associated with HLA alleles, using a false discovery rate threshold of 0.05.

This clone was counted a few times. Its matching antigen is unknown. 13 Jbeta primers and 60 Vbeta primers were used for the PCR. Generated by immunoSEQ multiplex PCR, the TCRdb table keeps only in-frame clones and is missing some. The data show about 180,000 clones, with around 80% seen just once and around 1.4% held by the top ten. This CDR3 comprises 12 residues. Germline V gene lookup returns CDR1 SGHDT and CDR2 YYEEEE. Trimming pared 4 bases from V and 7 bases from J, leaving 12 bases between. The genes are TRBV5-6 and TRBJ2-7; TRBD2 is a possible D gene (5 bases). Sequencing was carried out using PBMCs. This clonotype was sampled from a girl aged 5-17 years in good health and CMV-seropositive. The CDR3 sequence is CASSRETGEQYF. Here the CDR3 DNA reads TGTGCCAGCAGCCGAGAGACGGGGGAGCAGTACTTC.